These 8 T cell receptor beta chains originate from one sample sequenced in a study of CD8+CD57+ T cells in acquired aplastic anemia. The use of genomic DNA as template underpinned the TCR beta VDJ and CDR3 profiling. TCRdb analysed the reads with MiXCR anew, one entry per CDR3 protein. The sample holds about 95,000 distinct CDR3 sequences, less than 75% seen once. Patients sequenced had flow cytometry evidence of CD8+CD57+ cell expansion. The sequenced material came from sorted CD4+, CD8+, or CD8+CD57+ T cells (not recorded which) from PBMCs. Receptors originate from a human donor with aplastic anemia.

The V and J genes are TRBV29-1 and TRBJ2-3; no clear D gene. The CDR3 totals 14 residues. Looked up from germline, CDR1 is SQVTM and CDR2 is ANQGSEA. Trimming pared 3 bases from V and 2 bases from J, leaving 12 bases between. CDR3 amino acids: CSVDNGDFTDTQYF. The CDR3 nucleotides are TGCAGCGTTGATAACGGAGACTTCACAGATACGCAGTATTTT.

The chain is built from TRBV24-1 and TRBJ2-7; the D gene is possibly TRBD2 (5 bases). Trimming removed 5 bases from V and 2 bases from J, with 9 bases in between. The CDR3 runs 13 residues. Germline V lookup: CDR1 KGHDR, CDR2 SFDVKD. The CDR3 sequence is CATSGTGTYEQYF. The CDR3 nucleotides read TGTGCCACCAGTGGGACGGGGACCTACGAGCAGTACTTC.

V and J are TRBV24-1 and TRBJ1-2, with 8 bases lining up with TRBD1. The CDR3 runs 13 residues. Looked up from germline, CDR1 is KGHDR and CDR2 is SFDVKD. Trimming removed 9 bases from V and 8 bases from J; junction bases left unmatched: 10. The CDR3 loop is CATSQGGSGGYTF. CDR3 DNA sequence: TGTGCCACCTCACAGGGGGGAAGCGGGGGCTACACCTTC.

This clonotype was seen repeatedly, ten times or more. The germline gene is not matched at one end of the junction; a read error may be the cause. CDR3 nucleotides: TGTGCCAACAGCGCGGAGGACAGCCCGAGCTCCTACGAGCAGTACTTC. Translated: CANSAEDSPSSYEQYF. This chain uses TRBV9 with TRBJ2-7; weak D call: TRBD1 (6 bases). The length of the CDR3 is 16 residues. Germline-derived CDR1 and CDR2 are SGDLS and YYNGEE.

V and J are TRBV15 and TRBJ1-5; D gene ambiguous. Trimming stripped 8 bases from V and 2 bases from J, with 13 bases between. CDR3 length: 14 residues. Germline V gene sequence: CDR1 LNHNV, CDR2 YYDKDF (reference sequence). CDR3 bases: TGTGCCACCGAGAGAGAACTTCGCAATCAGCCCCAGCATTTT. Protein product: CATERELRNQPQHF.

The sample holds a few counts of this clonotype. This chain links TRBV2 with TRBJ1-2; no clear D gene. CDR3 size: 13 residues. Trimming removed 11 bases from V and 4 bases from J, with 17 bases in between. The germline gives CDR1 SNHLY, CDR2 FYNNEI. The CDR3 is CASYAGDSYGYTF. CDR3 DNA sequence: TGTGCCTCATACGCTGGAGATAGCTATGGCTACACCTTC.

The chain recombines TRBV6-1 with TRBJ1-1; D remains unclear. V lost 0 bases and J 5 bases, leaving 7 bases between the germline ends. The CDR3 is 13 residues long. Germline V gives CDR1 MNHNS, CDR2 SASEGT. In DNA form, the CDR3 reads TGTGCCAGCAGTGAAGCTCAGACGACTGAAGCTTTCTTT. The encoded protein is CASSEAQTTEAFF.

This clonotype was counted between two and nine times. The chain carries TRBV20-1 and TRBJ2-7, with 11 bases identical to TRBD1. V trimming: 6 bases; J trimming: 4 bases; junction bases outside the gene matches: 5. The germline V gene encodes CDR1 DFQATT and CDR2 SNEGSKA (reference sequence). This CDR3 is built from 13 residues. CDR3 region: CSAWDRGGYEQYF. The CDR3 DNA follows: TGCAGTGCCTGGGACAGGGGGGGGTACGAGCAGTACTTC.